This T cell receptor (beta chain) was obtained from a study of blood T cell repertoires in COVID-19 (dated by TCRdb to about 2020). Notes on the research overall: The collaborator samples originated in the United States, Italy and Spain and spanned the acute and convalescent phases of COVID-19. The material from the prospective study consisted of cDNA or gDNA derived from T cells, B-cell-depleted T cells, or PBMCs. The dataset comprised deeply sampled blood TCRbeta repertoires from subjects exposed to, actively infected with, or recovered from COVID-19. The repertoires were made available in a free public database intended to serve as a resource for research on the immune response to SARS-CoV-2. The samples were drawn from two sources: the first 160 participants of the ongoing ImmuneRACE study, and 1,254 subjects contributed by 6 global collaborators. Sample metadata almost always included a de-identified subject ID, COVID-19 status, age in years and sex. Where available, HLA class I and class II types were obtained from metadata supplied by the sample provider rather than from assay-based typing.

TCRbeta CDR3 regions were amplified from genomic DNA using the immunoSEQ Assay, a bias-controlled multiplex PCR. Processing in the source paper ran as follows. Within the assay, amplification of reference gene primers was used to estimate how many nucleated cells each sample contained. To quantify the absolute abundance of each unique TCRbeta CDR3 rearrangement, sequence reads were collapsed and filtered. For each sample, productive Simpson clonality was calculated as the square root of Simpson's diversity index over productive rearrangements. Not all clones reach the TCRdb copy of this immuneACCESS table, which keeps in-frame sequences only. Checked studies attribute under half of the gap to unresolved V genes and leave the rest unexplained. V, J and clone size were drawn from that table, and D and trimming were deduced from the DNA. The sample table shows roughly 250,000 clones, and 91% are seen once. In total, the top ten clones hold about 1.2% of the sample.

Participants in the prospective study were aged roughly 18 to 100 years, lived in 24 United States geographic areas, and enrolled through a virtual design. In the prospective study, participants were assigned to cohorts based on the clinical history participants reported in a screening survey and a study questionnaire. Each participant in the prospective study had whole blood, serum and a nasopharyngeal or oropharyngeal swab collected by mobile phlebotomists. Additional blood draws and questionnaires over an approximately two-month period could optionally be provided by prospective study participants. Blood samples from the prospective study were shipped frozen or at room temperature prior to DNA extraction. This clone has only one observation. Its antigen specificity is not known. No qualities accompany the bases; no much larger clone lies one base away. From V the trimming removes 3 bases and from J it removes 8 bases, while the gene matches leave 8 bases of the junction unaccounted for. For CDR1 and CDR2, the germline V gene lists SGHDT and YYEEEE. CDR3 length: 14 amino acids, cysteine to phenylalanine. Only CDR3 DNA is held: 42 bases, read in frame from base 1.

General findings and caveats noted by the study authors: Clinical and demographic metadata were provided uncurated, with the amount varying by source and participant.

The sequencing sample was made of PBMCs or T cells enriched from blood (not recorded which). The chain is encoded by TRBV5-6 joined to TRBJ1-2, with TRBD1 matching 9 junction bases. The TCR was taken from a human donor in a cohort exposed to, infected with or recovered from COVID-19 (not recorded which). The donor label of this sample is uncertain. This receptor has the CDR3 CASSSAGTGRGYTF. The DNA is as follows: TGTGCCAGCAGCTCAGCCGGGACAGGGAGAGGCTACACCTTC. With all but the CDR3 taken from the reference TRBV5-6 and TRBJ1-2 genes, the full variable domain is: DAGVTQSPTHLIKTRGQQVTLRCSPKSGHDTVSWYQQALGQGPQFIFQYYEEEERQRGNFPDRFSGHQFPNYSSELNVNALLLGDSALYLCASSSAGTGRGYTFGSGTRLTVV.